This T cell receptor beta chain was sequenced in a study of cytomegalovirus exposure and HLA in healthy donors. Comments on this clone: Antigen specificity is unknown.

The PCR was carried out with 60 Vbeta primers and 13 Jbeta primers. Method: immunoSEQ multiplex PCR; TCRdb's copy keeps in-frame clones and lacks some. The sample has approximately 130,000 clones, 81% seen once. General observations from the study: Only CMV serostatus was available as immune exposure information.

The V gene lost 6 bases and the J gene lost 9 bases, with 18 bases spanning the gap. The CDR3 sequence is 14 residues long. Germline V gene lookup returns CDR1 WNHNN and CDR2 SYGVQD (reference sequence). V gene TRBV10-1 combines with J gene TRBJ2-4; D is unresolved. This receptor was taken from a young man in good health and CMV-seronegative. Sequencing was done on a sample of PBMCs. The CDR3 here is CASREPRSPGIQYF. In DNA form, the CDR3 reads TGCGCCAGCAGGGAACCCCGGAGCCCGGGCATTCAGTACTTC.